These 29 T cell receptor beta chains were all obtained from the same sample, sequenced in a study of T cells after yellow fever vaccination. Via MiXCR, TCRdb re-called the 5' RACE reads, giving one row per CDR3 protein. The sample contains 300,000 to 350,000 distinct CDR3 sequences, around 3.9% of which appear only once. Source: PBMCs, taken 5 days after the yellow fever booster vaccination. The receptors derive from a man between 18 and 29 years old who received the YFV17D yellow fever vaccine.

This clonotype occurred a few times. The rearrangement uses TRBV5-1 and TRBJ2-1, with 7 bases that match TRBD1. Germline V gene data show CDR1 as SGHRS and CDR2 as YFSETQ. V shed 1 base, J shed 4 bases, and the junction held 2 bases outside the gene matches. The CDR3 has 14 amino acids. The CDR3 coding sequence is TGCGCCAGCAGCTTGTGGGACAGTTACAATGAGCAGTTCTTC. Protein product: CASSLWDSYNEQFF.

This clonotype appeared a few times. The V and J genes are TRBV6-1 and TRBJ2-5, with 8 bases fitting TRBD1. This CDR3 is built from 13 residues. Germline CDR1 reads MNHNS; CDR2 reads SASEGT. V trimming: 9 bases; J trimming: 4 bases; junction bases outside the gene matches: 7. CDR3 coding DNA: TGTGCCAGGGCGATTGGACAGGGAGAGACCCAGTACTTC. Amino acid sequence: CARAIGQGETQYF.

The sample holds a few counts of this clonotype. V usage is TRBV7-2 and J usage is TRBJ1-1, with D possibly TRBD1 on 5 matching bases. The CDR3 sequence is 14 residues long. Germline CDR1 and CDR2: SGHTA and FQGNSA. Trimming shortened V by 2 bases and J by 7 bases, and 14 bases separated the two germline ends. The CDR3 here is CASSLPGLGIEAFF. The CDR3 region has the DNA TGTGCCAGCAGCTTACCGGGGCTGGGGATTGAAGCTTTCTTT.

The chain's CDR3 is CASSLAPVRGFLSKLFF. The CDR3 DNA follows: TGTGCCAGCAGCTTAGCGCCGGTCAGGGGGTTTCTGTCAAAACTGTTTTTT. The rearrangement links TRBV7-8 to TRBJ1-4; TRBD1 matches 7 bases. CDR1 SGHVS and CDR2 FQNEAQ come from the germline V gene. The CDR3 totals 17 residues. The V and J ends lost 0 bases and 10 bases, in that order; junction bases with no gene match: 14.

Many counts were recorded for this clonotype. The chain joins TRBV7-2 to TRBJ1-2; D is perhaps TRBD1 (6 bases). Trimming took 0 bases from V and 4 from J, leaving 6 bases between them. The germline gives CDR1 SGHTA, CDR2 FQGNSA. This CDR3 comprises 13 residues. CDR3: CASSLAGGYGYTF. The CDR3 nucleotides read TGTGCCAGCAGCTTAGCAGGGGGCTATGGCTACACCTTC.

The rearrangement links TRBV27 to TRBJ2-2; a possible D gene is TRBD2 (5 bases). Trimming cost V 8 bases and J 4 bases, with 11 bases left between them. The CDR3 is 13 residues long. The germline gives CDR1 MNHEY, CDR2 SMNVEV (reference sequence). The CDR3 DNA is TGTGCCAGCCTCCGGGGTCGCACCGGGGAGCTGTTTTTT. Residues: CASLRGRTGELFF.

This clonotype was observed a few times. The genes are TRBV12-3 or TRBV12-4 and TRBJ2-7; 11 bases agree with TRBD1. This CDR3 comprises 15 residues. The trim removed 5 bases at V and 2 bases at J, leaving 5 bases unmatched. CDR3 sequence reads: CASSGGQGVPYEQYV. In DNA form, the CDR3 reads TGTGCCAGCAGTGGGGGACAGGGGGTGCCCTACGAGCAGTACGTC.

This clonotype was seen ten or more times. This chain connects TRBV12-3 or TRBV12-4 to TRBJ2-4; a possible D gene is TRBD2 (5 bases). CDR3 size: 14 residues. V was clipped by 2 bases and J by 0 bases, with 5 bases between them. The CDR3 reads CASSLREAKNIQYF. CDR3 in DNA: TGTGCCAGCAGTTTACGGGAAGCCAAAAACATTCAGTACTTC.

This clonotype was observed a handful of times. CDR3 in amino acids: CSAREGGPEEKLFF. The CDR3 DNA reads as TGCAGTGCTAGAGAAGGGGGGCCGGAGGAAAAACTGTTTTTT. The rearrangement joins TRBV20-1 to TRBJ1-4; D may be TRBD1 (6 bases). Deletions cut 0 bases from V and 8 bases from J, with 13 bases between. Per the germline V gene, CDR1 is DFQATT and CDR2 is SNEGSKA (reference sequence). The CDR3 runs 14 residues.

This clonotype was counted many times. CDR3 in amino acids: CASSFGILTDTQYF. In nucleotides, the CDR3 is TGTGCCAGCAGTTTTGGGATCCTCACAGATACGCAGTATTTT. The chain couples TRBV28 to TRBJ2-3; D ambiguous. The V gene lost 3 bases and the J gene lost 2 bases, with 9 bases spanning the gap. This CDR3 spans 14 amino acids. Germline V lookup: CDR1 MDHEN, CDR2 SYDVKM. Full variable domain (rest looked up from reference TRBV28 and TRBJ2-3): DVKVTQSSRYLVKRTGEKVFLECVQDMDHENMFWYRQDPGLGLRLIYFSYDVKMKEKGDIPEGYSVSREKKERFSLILESASTNQTSMYLCASSFGILTDTQYFGPGTRLTVL.

This clonotype was seen many times. The V gene is TRBV6-2 or TRBV6-3, the J gene TRBJ2-1, with unresolved D. Trimming took 5 bases from V and 0 from J, leaving 11 bases between them. The germline V gene has CDR1 MNHEY and CDR2 SVGEGT. The CDR3 is made up of 15 amino acids. This chain's CDR3 is CASSKPASSYNEQFF. CDR3 nucleotide sequence: TGTGCCAGCAGTAAACCGGCCTCCTCCTACAATGAGCAGTTCTTC.

This clonotype was recorded a few times. The chain recombines TRBV9 with TRBJ2-3; a weak D match, TRBD2 (6 bases). Germline loops: CDR1 SGDLS, CDR2 YYNGEE. The CDR3 consists of 14 residues. V lost 1 base, J lost 1 base, and 7 bases lay in between. The CDR3 nucleotides are TGTGCCAGCAGCGTACCGGGGGGCACAGATACGCAGTATTTT. It specifies CASSVPGGTDTQYF. The entire variable domain, with the rest obtained from reference TRBV9 and TRBJ2-3, is as follows: DSGVTQTPKHLITATGQRVTLRCSPRSGDLSVYWYQQSLDQGLQFLIQYYNGEERAKGNILERFSAQQFPDLHSELNLSSLELGDSALYFCASSVPGGTDTQYFGPGTRLTVL.

This clonotype was picked up a small number of times. The J gene is TRBJ2-3, the V gene TRBV7-9; 8 bases are shared with TRBD1. CDR1 and CDR2 (germline): SEHNR, FQNEAQ (reference sequence). The V gene end was trimmed by 5 bases and the J gene end by 0 bases; junction bases not matched to a gene: 4. The CDR3 sequence is 15 residues long. As DNA, the CDR3 is TGTGCCAGCAGCCGGGACAGGCTCAGCACAGATACGCAGTATTTT. Translated, it gives CASSRDRLSTDTQYF.

The V and J genes are TRBV4-1 and TRBJ2-1; D is unclear. Trimming removed 1 base from V and 8 bases from J, with 9 bases in between. This CDR3 comprises 13 residues. Germline loops: CDR1 MGHRA, CDR2 YSYEKL. The CDR3 is CASSQGTVYEQFF. In DNA form, the CDR3 reads TGCGCCAGCAGCCAAGGGACCGTCTATGAGCAGTTCTTC.

The rearrangement joins TRBV7-9 to TRBJ1-5; 7 bases match TRBD1. Per the germline V gene, CDR1 is SEHNR and CDR2 is FQNEAQ (reference sequence). This CDR3 is 14 amino acids long. J lost 3 bases, V lost 6 bases, and 5 bases had no gene match. The CDR3: CASSARGPNQPQHF. The CDR3 bases are TGTGCCAGCAGTGCAAGGGGGCCCAATCAGCCCCAGCATTTT.

This chain links TRBV7-2 with TRBJ1-2; D is ambiguous. CDR3 length: 15 amino acids. V was clipped by 2 bases and J by 5 bases, with 15 bases between them. CDR1 is SGHTA, CDR2 FQGNSA, per germline. The CDR3 reads CASSLLVGANYGYTF. The CDR3 DNA sequence: TGTGCCAGCAGCTTATTAGTGGGCGCCAATTATGGCTACACCTTC.

V gene TRBV4-3 combines with J gene TRBJ2-1, with TRBD2 as a possible D gene (6 bases). Per germline, CDR1 LGHNA and CDR2 YSLEER. Trimming removed 0 bases from V and 1 base from J, with 10 bases in between. This CDR3 is built from 16 residues. The CDR3 nucleotides are TGCGCCAGCAGCCAAGATATTGGGGGGTCCTACAATGAGCAGTTCTTC. This translates into CASSQDIGGSYNEQFF.

The table lists this clonotype with a few counts. The chain has TRBV5-1 and TRBJ1-1; D is perhaps TRBD1 (5 bases). Trimming cost V 0 bases and J 1 base, with 7 bases left between them. The CDR3 has 14 amino acids. The germline CDR1 and CDR2 sequences are SGHRS and YFSETQ. The CDR3 is CASSLGDWNTEAFF. In nucleotides, the CDR3 is TGCGCCAGCAGCTTGGGGGACTGGAACACTGAAGCTTTCTTT. Supplemented by reference TRBV5-1 and TRBJ1-1, the full variable domain reads KAGVTQTPRYLIKTRGQQVTLSCSPISGHRSVSWYQQTPGQGLQFLFEYFSETQRNKGNFPGRFSGRQFSNSRSEMNVSTLELGDSALYLCASSLGDWNTEAFFGQGTRLTVV.

This clonotype has more than one count but fewer than ten. Compared with germline, one end of the junction differs, possibly owing to a read error. This chain links TRBV5-4 with TRBJ1-2; 9 bases agree with TRBD1. Germline CDR1 and CDR2: SGHNT and YYREEE (reference sequence). The CDR3 is 12 residues long. The CDR3 sequence: CASTWDRDSEEF. For the CDR3, the DNA is TGTGCCAGCACCTGGGACAGGGATAGCGAAGAATTC.

This sequence joins TRBV5-4 and TRBJ2-1, with 8 bases lining up with TRBD2. CDR1 and CDR2 from the germline V gene are SGHNT and YYREEE (reference sequence). V lost 5 bases, J lost 2 bases, and 6 bases stayed unmatched. The CDR3 spans 15 residues. CDR3 in DNA: TGTGCCAGCAGTCAGGGCGGGGGGACCTACAATGAGCAGTTCTTC. Residues: CASSQGGGTYNEQFF.

This clonotype was detected a few times. The V and J genes are TRBV20-1 and TRBJ1-4; 7 positions agree with TRBD1. Germline CDR1 and CDR2: DFQATT and SNEGSKA (reference sequence). With 1 base clipped from V and 0 bases from J, the junction kept 11 bases outside the gene matches. The CDR3 has 18 residues. CDR3 in DNA: TGCAGTGCTAGAGGGCACAGGGGCAGGGTCGCAACTAATGAAAAACTGTTTTTT. This sequence encodes CSARGHRGRVATNEKLFF.

This clonotype was seen at least ten times. This sequence joins TRBV5-1 and TRBJ1-6, with D hard to call. Per the germline V gene, CDR1 is SGHRS and CDR2 is YFSETQ. V dropped 1 base and J dropped 10 bases, with 12 bases sitting between them. This CDR3 has 14 residues. CDR3 coding DNA: TGCGCCAGCAGCTTGAGAGGCAGTAACTCACCCCTCCACTTT. This sequence encodes CASSLRGSNSPLHF.

In this sample, this clonotype turned up many times. A read error may produce the germline difference seen at one junction end. This chain connects TRBV5-1 to TRBJ2-5; D uncertain. Germline assignment: CDR1 SGHRS and CDR2 YFSETQ. This CDR3 has 13 residues. CDR3 protein: CASSRDNQETQYF. The CDR3 nucleotides are TGTGCCAGTAGTAGAGACAACCAAGAGACCCAGTACTTC.

V is TRBV4-1 and J is TRBJ1-1, with D possibly being TRBD1 (5 bases). CDR3 length: 14 residues. CDR1 is MGHRA and CDR2 is YSYEKL in the germline V gene. V gave up 5 bases and J gave up 6 bases, with 16 bases separating them. The CDR3, as DNA: TGCGCCAGCAGCGCTGGGCGTCTGGGGGCTGAAGCTTTCTTT. Amino acids: CASSAGRLGAEAFF.

This clonotype came up many times. The V gene is TRBV7-2, the J gene TRBJ2-5, with D unclear. The CDR3 is 17 residues long. Germline V gene data show CDR1 as SGHTA and CDR2 as FQGNSA. The V end lost 0 bases, the J end lost 5 bases, and 19 bases lay between the germline ends. Here the CDR3 reads CASSLAGLRLAAETQYF. The CDR3 nucleotides are TGTGCCAGCAGCTTAGCAGGGCTTAGGTTGGCGGCTGAGACCCAGTACTTC. The full variable domain, completed using reference TRBV7-2 and TRBJ2-5, is GAGVSQSPSNKVTEKGKDVELRCDPISGHTALYWYRQSLGQGLEFLIYFQGNSAPDKSGLPSDRFSAERTGGSVSTLTIQRTQQEDSAVYLCASSLAGLRLAAETQYFGPGTRLLVL.

The gene calls are TRBV3-1 and TRBJ2-5; 8 nucleotides agree with TRBD1. CDR3 length: 14 residues. Germline-derived CDR1 and CDR2 are LGHDT and YNNKEL (reference sequence). Unmatched junction bases numbered 5, after V lost 6 bases and J lost 2 bases. CDR3 DNA sequence: TGTGCCAGCAGAGGAAGGGACAGGCAAGAGACCCAGTACTTC. Translation gives CASRGRDRQETQYF.

The chain joins TRBV27 to TRBJ2-3; TRBD1 matches at 9 bases. The V segment lost 4 bases and the J segment 3 bases; nucleotides outside the gene matches: 17. Germline lookup yields CDR1 MNHEY and CDR2 SMNVEV (reference sequence). The CDR3 extends over 19 amino acids. CDR3 in DNA: TGTGCCAGCAGTTCCTACCACAGGGGGCTTAGAGTTAGAACAGATACGCAGTATTTT. The encoded protein is CASSSYHRGLRVRTDTQYF.

This clonotype occurred many times. This chain joins TRBV28 and TRBJ1-1; unclear D gene. CDR3 size: 12 residues. Germline CDR1 reads MDHEN; CDR2 reads SYDVKM. The V and J ends lost 0 bases and 8 bases respectively, with 7 bases between them. This chain's CDR3 is CASSLWDGEAFF. Here the CDR3 DNA reads TGTGCCAGCAGTTTATGGGACGGAGAAGCTTTCTTT.

This clonotype was recorded at least ten times. V and J are TRBV7-3 and TRBJ2-5, with D perhaps TRBD1 or TRBD2 (5 bases each). V shed 4 bases and J shed 4 bases, with 16 bases lying between them. CDR1 SGHTA and CDR2 FQGTGA come from the germline V gene. The CDR3 loop spans 15 amino acids. The CDR3 DNA sequence: TGTGCCAGCAGCTCCAGGCCGGGACGCCTAGAGACCCAGTACTTC. Translated, it gives CASSSRPGRLETQYF.